The sequence of this T cell receptor beta chain was determined in a study of T-cell memory formation after mild COVID-19. Germline-derived CDR1 and CDR2 are SEHNR and FQNEAQ (reference sequence). V was trimmed by 4 bases and J by 0 bases, leaving 20 bases between them. The CDR3 contains 18 residues. Many counts were recorded for this clonotype. With constant-segment primers, 5'RACE yielded cDNA libraries of TCR alpha and TCR beta that carried sample barcodes and UMIs. TCRdb independently ran MiXCR on the 5' RACE reads; one entry per CDR3 protein. The sample yields over 10,000 distinct CDR3 sequences, more than 10% seen once.

Source material: PBMCs or a T cell subset sorted from them (not recorded which). The V call is TRBV7-9, the J call TRBJ2-3; D uncertain. This TCR was recovered from an adult woman who had mild COVID-19 (a few samples of this study predate the infection). Cell type and time point are not known. CDR3 sequence reads: CASSSPGYSLTSTDTQYF. CDR3 coding DNA: TGTGCCAGCAGCTCCCCCGGGTACTCCTTAACTAGCACAGATACGCAGTATTTT.